This TCR beta chain came from a study of beta chain features in type 1 diabetes. At the level of the study: Summed over all samples, the examined sorted cells came to roughly 110 million. Study-wide points: Moderately but significantly shorter TCRB CDR3s were found in Type 1 diabetes patients in all four CD4+ subsets. Resolution of whether HLA type affects TCRB rearrangement was not achieved here.

With regard to this clone: Its matching antigen is unknown.

CD45RO/CCR7/CD25/CD127/CD95/CD27 staining was used to isolate CD4+ naive, central memory, regulatory and stem cell-like memory cells by sorting. The CDR3 runs to 14 residues. Germline assignment: CDR1 MNHNS and CDR2 SASEGT. The study reverse transcribed the entire isolated RNA, so it sequenced expressed TCRB transcripts. The average output of naive, central memory and regulatory T cell samples was approximately 3.7 million reads. The protocol was immunoSEQ multiplex PCR, while the TCRdb copy is restricted to in-frame clones and leaves out a portion. The data hold over 650,000 clones, with over 12% observed a single time.

Sample: naive CD4+ T cells from blood. The receptor was isolated from a man between 18 and 35 years old with type 1 diabetes. The chain uses TRBV6-1 and TRBJ2-3; D may be TRBD1 (5 bases). The CDR3 DNA sequence: TGTGCTATGAAACGGGCAGGGAACACAGATACGCAGTATTTT. Translation: CAMKRAGNTDTQYF.